The 6 T cell receptor beta chains given below trace back to one sample, sequenced in a study of T cell repertoires in cytomegalovirus infection. TCRdb re-analysed the reads in MiXCR, keeping a single row per CDR3 protein. The sample holds some 700,000 distinct CDR3 sequences, about 40% seen once. The specimen sequenced was PBMCs. These receptors originate from a human donor in good health (CMV status not recorded). Some clones in this sample may be carry-over from other donors' samples.

This clonotype has only a few counts. The gene calls are TRBV7-9 and TRBJ2-1, with a possible D match to TRBD2 (5 bases). Germline V gene sequence: CDR1 SEHNR, CDR2 FQNEAQ (reference sequence). The V end lost 5 bases, the J end lost 8 bases, and 16 bases lay between the germline ends. There are 14 residues in the CDR3. This CDR3 is CASSGWAGGDEQFF. The CDR3, as DNA: TGTGCCAGCAGCGGTTGGGCGGGTGGTGATGAGCAGTTCTTC.

The sample holds many counts of this clonotype. The rearrangement uses TRBV7-8 and TRBJ2-7; a possible D gene is TRBD2 (5 bases). The germline V gene has CDR1 SGHVS and CDR2 FQNEAQ. The V end was cut by 2 bases, the J end by 6 bases, with 23 bases between. The CDR3 loop spans 17 amino acids. CDR3 amino acids: CASSLRTAGRGTPEQYF. The DNA of the CDR3 is TGTGCCAGCAGCTTAAGGACCGCGGGCCGAGGAACCCCCGAGCAGTACTTC.

This clonotype was counted many times. This chain uses TRBV14 with TRBJ2-2; a weak D match, TRBD1 (6 bases). With 1 base removed from V and 2 bases from J, the gap between germline ends came to 11 bases. Germline V CDR1 and CDR2: SGHDN, FVKESK. This CDR3 is built from 16 residues. CDR3 residues: CASSQGSRGNTGELFF. CDR3 bases: TGTGCCAGCAGCCAAGGGTCCAGGGGTAACACCGGGGAGCTGTTTTTT.

The rearrangement joins TRBV6-2 or TRBV6-3 to TRBJ1-4; D is uncertain. V was pared by 7 bases and J by 0 bases, with 18 bases between. The V gene's germline CDR1 is MNHEY and CDR2 SVGEGT. The CDR3 runs to 17 residues. Written as DNA, the CDR3 is TGTGCCAGCACACGGACTCAGAAGGACTCAACTAATGAAAAACTGTTTTTT. It is translated as CASTRTQKDSTNEKLFF.

This clonotype appeared many times. The chain carries TRBV7-9 and TRBJ1-1; D not resolved. V was trimmed by 0 bases and J by 4 bases, leaving 9 bases between them. In germline, CDR1 is SEHNR, CDR2 FQNEAQ (reference sequence). There are 14 residues in the CDR3. The CDR3 loop reads CASSLAREVTEAFF. The CDR3 DNA reads TGTGCCAGCAGCTTAGCCCGGGAAGTCACTGAAGCTTTCTTT.

V gene TRBV12-3 or TRBV12-4 combines with J gene TRBJ1-2; a weak D match, TRBD1 (5 bases). The CDR3 extends over 14 amino acids. Trimming cost V 3 bases and J 7 bases, with 15 bases left between them. DNA for the CDR3: TGTGCCAGCAGTTTGGAAGAAGTTGGGACTGGCTACACCTTC. Its translation is CASSLEEVGTGYTF.